The 8 T cell receptor delta chains in this list originate from one sample, sequenced in a study of Vδ1+ human thymocytes (dated by TCRdb to 2017 to 2018). Sequencer: Illumina MiSeq. RNA was isolated using the RNeasy mini kit, and reverse transcription was performed with Superscript III. Multiplex PCR was used to generate CDR3 amplicons, with pooled V-gene forward primers and a constant-region reverse primer carrying Illumina adaptor overhangs. After TCRdb called clones again from the public reads with CATT, rows with identical DNA were merged. The sample profile shows roughly 55,000 delta-chain clones; approximately 16% of them were found once. The ten top clones hold around 0.5% of the sample. Antigen specificity for these receptors is unknown. Results and caveats for the whole study, not just this receptor: Unlike the oligoclonal repertoires in peripheral blood, the thymic TRG and TRD repertoires appeared highly polyclonal, with Gaussian CDR3 length distributions.

Material: Vdelta1+ gamma-delta thymocytes from the thymus. The cell subset or site label corresponds to: FACS-sorted CD3+ TCRalphabeta- TCRVdelta1+ TCRVdelta2- thymocytes. The source of these receptors is a boy under two years old who had congenital heart surgery.

The table lists this clone with a few counts. The rearrangement joins TRDV1 to TRDJ1; 8 nucleotides match TRDD3. V lost 10 bases and J lost 2; bases outside the gene matches: 18. Germline V gene sequence: CDR1 TSWWSYY, CDR2 QGS. The CDR3 is 17 amino acids. CDR3 sequence reads: CAPENRSWGRLTDKLIF. DNA for the CDR3: TGTGCTCCTGAGAATCGTTCCTGGGGGAGACTTACCGATAAACTCATCTTT.

In its sample, this clone was seen a few times. The V call is TRDV1, the J call TRDJ1; TRDD3 might be the D (5 bases). Per the germline V gene, CDR1 is TSWWSYY and CDR2 is QGS. Between the trimmed V and J ends, which lost 2 bases and 2 bases, there was a span of 15 bases. The CDR3 has 16 residues. The CDR3 nucleotides are TGTGCTCTTGGGGAATGGGGTTACTGCTCGACCGATAAACTCATCTTT. Amino acids: CALGEWGYCSTDKLIF.

The chain employs TRDV1 and TRDJ1, with 12 bases fitting TRDD3. CDR1 and CDR2 (germline): TSWWSYY, QGS. V trimming: 3 bases; J trimming: 0 bases; junction bases outside the gene matches: 14. The CDR3 covers 20 residues. CDR3 in DNA: TGTGCTCTTGGGGAGACGGACTGGACTGGGGGATACTTGTACACCGATAAACTCATCTTT. Its translation is CALGETDWTGGYLYTDKLIF.

This clone was detected a few times. V usage is TRDV1 and J usage is TRDJ1, with D perhaps matching TRDD3 (6 bases). The CDR3 spans 16 residues. V was clipped by 5 bases and J by 10 bases, with 26 bases between them. Per germline, CDR1 TSWWSYY and CDR2 QGS. The CDR3 sequence is CALGNPRPGGPSGLIF. CDR3 coding DNA: TGTGCTCTTGGGAACCCCCGACCCGGGGGACCGTCGGGACTCATCTTT.

The chain recombines TRDV1 with TRDJ1, with 13 bases that match TRDD3. The CDR3 has 21 residues. Germline CDR1 is TSWWSYY and CDR2 is QGS. The J segment lost 4 bases and the V segment lost 1 base, leaving 18 bases of the junction unmatched. The CDR3 sequence is CALGEQAEKQLGDTHSDKLIF. CDR3 in DNA: TGTGCTCTTGGGGAACAGGCGGAAAAGCAACTGGGGGATACGCATAGCGATAAACTCATCTTT.

The gene calls are TRDV1 and TRDJ1; 8 bases line up with TRDD3. J lost 0 bases, V lost 0 bases, and 18 bases had no gene match. The CDR3 totals 21 residues. Looked up from germline, CDR1 is TSWWSYY and CDR2 is QGS. The CDR3 sequence: CALGELNDNKGYAVYTDKLIF. CDR3 bases: TGTGCTCTTGGGGAACTTAACGATAATAAGGGATACGCGGTGTACACCGATAAACTCATCTTT.

The chain combines TRDV1 with TRDJ1, with 9 nucleotides matching TRDD3. Unmatched junction bases numbered 23, after V lost 1 base and J lost 2 bases. Germline V lookup: CDR1 TSWWSYY, CDR2 QGS. This CDR3 region has 22 residues. DNA for the CDR3: TGTGCTCTTGGGGAACAAGAGACCGGGGGATACTCTTGTTCCCTCTCGACCGATAAACTCATCTTT. Translation: CALGEQETGGYSCSLSTDKLIF.

The V and J genes are TRDV1 and TRDJ1; D gene uncertain. Germline CDR1 reads TSWWSYY; CDR2 reads QGS. The CDR3 is 15 amino acids. V was trimmed by 2 bases and J by 7 bases, leaving 17 bases between them. The CDR3, as DNA: TGTGCTCTTGGGGAATGGCCTAGGGTACTCACTAAACTCATCTTT. Translating it yields CALGEWPRVLTKLIF.